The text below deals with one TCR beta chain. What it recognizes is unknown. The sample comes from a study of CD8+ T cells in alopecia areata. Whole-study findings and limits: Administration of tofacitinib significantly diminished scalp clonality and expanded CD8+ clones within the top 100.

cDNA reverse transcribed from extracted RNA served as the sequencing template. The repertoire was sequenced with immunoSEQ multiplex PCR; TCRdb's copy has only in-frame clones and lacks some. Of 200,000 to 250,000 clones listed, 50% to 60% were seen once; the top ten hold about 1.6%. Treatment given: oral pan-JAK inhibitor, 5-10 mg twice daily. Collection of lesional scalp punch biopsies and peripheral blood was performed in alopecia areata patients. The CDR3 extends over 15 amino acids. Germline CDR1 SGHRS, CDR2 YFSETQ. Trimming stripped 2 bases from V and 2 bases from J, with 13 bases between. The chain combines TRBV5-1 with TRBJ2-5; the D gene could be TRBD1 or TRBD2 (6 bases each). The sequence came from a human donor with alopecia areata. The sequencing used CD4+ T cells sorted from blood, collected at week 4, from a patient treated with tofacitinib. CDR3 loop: CASSFTGAEQETQYF. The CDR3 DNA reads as TGCGCCAGCAGCTTCACGGGGGCCGAACAAGAGACCCAGTACTTC.